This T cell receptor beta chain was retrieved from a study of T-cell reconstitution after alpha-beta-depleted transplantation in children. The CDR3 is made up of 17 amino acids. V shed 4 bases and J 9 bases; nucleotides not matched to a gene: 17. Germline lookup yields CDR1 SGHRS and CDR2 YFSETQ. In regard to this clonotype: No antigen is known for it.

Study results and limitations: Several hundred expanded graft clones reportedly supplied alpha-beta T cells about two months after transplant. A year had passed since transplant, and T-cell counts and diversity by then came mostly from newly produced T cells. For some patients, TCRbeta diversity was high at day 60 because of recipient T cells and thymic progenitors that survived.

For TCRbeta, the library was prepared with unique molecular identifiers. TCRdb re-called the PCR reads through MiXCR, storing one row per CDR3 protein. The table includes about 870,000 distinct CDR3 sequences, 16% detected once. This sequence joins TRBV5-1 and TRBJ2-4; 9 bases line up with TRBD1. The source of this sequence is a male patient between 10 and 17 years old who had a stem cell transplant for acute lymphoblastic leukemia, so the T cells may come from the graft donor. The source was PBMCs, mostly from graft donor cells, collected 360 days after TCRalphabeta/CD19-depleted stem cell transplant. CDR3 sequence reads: CASSPRPGTGSGAIQYF. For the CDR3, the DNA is TGCGCCAGCAGCCCTCGTCCCGGGACAGGGTCAGGGGCCATTCAGTACTTC. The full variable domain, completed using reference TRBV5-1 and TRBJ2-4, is KAGVTQTPRYLIKTRGQQVTLSCSPISGHRSVSWYQQTPGQGLQFLFEYFSETQRNKGNFPGRFSGRQFSNSRSEMNVSTLELGDSALYLCASSPRPGTGSGAIQYFGAGTRLSVL.